This entry describes one TCR beta chain. While infection was still active, Seattle patients were enrolled and then followed longitudinally. This sample stems from a study of blood T cell repertoires in COVID-19. Study summary: Samples came from the United States, Italy and Spain, spanning acute and convalescent COVID-19. The cDNA or gDNA used as material had been derived from T cells, B-cell-depleted T cells, or PBMCs.

In the source study's methods: It was from reference gene primer amplification that nucleated cell counts were estimated. The assay was immunoSEQ multiplex PCR, and TCRdb's table has in-frame clones only and misses some. That table supplies the V and J calls and clone size; D and trimming were determined from the DNA. The table shows around 260,000 clones, with about 88% occurring only once. Germline CDR1 MDHEN, CDR2 SYDVKM. V shed 5 bases and J shed 4 bases, with 8 bases lying between them. This CDR3 comprises 12 residues. The chain recombines TRBV28 with TRBJ1-2; no reliable D call. Sequenced material: peripheral blood. The sequence was obtained from a woman aged 60-75 years with COVID-19, enrolled during active disease. DNA of the CDR3: TGTGCCAGCAGTGCGGGATCCTATGGCTACACCTTC. This codes for CASSAGSYGYTF.